The clone carrying this T cell receptor (beta chain) was detected ten times or more. A single record per CDR3 protein comes from TCRdb applying MiXCR to the reads. Of 480,000 or so distinct CDR3 sequences in the sample, roughly 10% were seen once. This sample was included in a study of T cell repertoires in cytomegalovirus infection. J was trimmed by 5 bases and V by 3 bases; bases with no gene match: 5. CDR1 and CDR2 (germline): SGHAT, FQNNGV. CDR3 length: 14 amino acids. The rearrangement links TRBV11-2 to TRBJ2-7; 9 bases are a match to TRBD1. This TCR came from a human donor in good health (CMV status not recorded). Some clones in this sample may be carry-over from other donors' samples. The sample was PBMCs. The CDR3 sequence: CASSLSRDRDEQYF. DNA of the CDR3: TGTGCCAGCAGCTTGTCCCGGGACAGGGACGAGCAGTACTTC.